This entry is about one T cell receptor (beta chain). V lost 5 bases, J lost 4 bases, and 14 bases stayed unmatched. The CDR3 spans 17 residues. CDR1 is SGHVS, CDR2 FQNEAQ, per germline. Authors' methods: Estimation of nucleated cell counts was performed using reference gene primer amplification. Assay: immunoSEQ multiplex PCR; the TCRdb copy retains only in-frame clones and omits some. V, J and clone size derive from that table, while D and trimming were established from the DNA sequence. The data show about 140,000 clones, with roughly four fifths seen just once and approximately 1.6% held by the top ten. Individuals drawn from 24 US areas were about 18 to 89 years old. Participant-reported clinical history was the basis for cohort assignment. Within 2 weeks before study entry, exposed participants met a COVID-19 case. This record comes from a study of blood T cell repertoires in COVID-19.

The specimen sequenced was PBMCs or T cells enriched from blood (not recorded which). The chain links TRBV7-8 to TRBJ2-7; 10 bases are shared with TRBD2. The TCR comes from a woman aged 18-35 years who had been exposed to COVID-19. CDR3 nucleotide sequence: TGTGCCAGCAGCCCGTTACATCTAGCGGGAGATAGGTACGAGCAGTACTTC. Translation gives CASSPLHLAGDRYEQYF.